Sequencing of this T cell receptor (beta chain) was carried out in a study of human CD8 memory T cell subsets. Study-wide results and caveats: This study sequenced only the T cell receptor beta chains and no others.

On this clonotype: Its antigen is unknown.

It was negative magnetic separation that enriched the total CD8+ T cells. Making the TCR beta libraries relied on UMI-labeled 5' RACE. Study processing details: The number of functional CDR3 beta clonotypes in each TCR beta library ranged from about 2,800 to 18,000. TCRdb reanalyzed the 5' RACE reads, giving one entry per CDR3 protein sequence and no DNA. These V and J calls rely on TCRdb rather than the paper's analysis. The listing contains about 4,300 distinct CDR3 sequences. Germline V gene data show CDR1 as SEHNR and CDR2 as FQNEAQ (reference sequence). The CDR3 has 13 amino acids. This receptor was obtained from a human donor in good health. Sequencing was carried out using CD8+ T cells from PBMCs. This chain connects TRBV7-9 to TRBJ2-3. CDR3 residues: CASSLSGTDTQYF. The full variable domain, its missing parts supplied by reference TRBV7-9 and TRBJ2-3, is DTGVSQNPRHKITKRGQNVTFRCDPISEHNRLYWYRQTLGQGPEFLTYFQNEAQLEKSRLLSDRFSAERPKGSFSTLEIQRTEQGDSAMYLCASSLSGTDTQYFGPGTRLTVL.